This T cell receptor (beta chain) was sequenced for a study of blood T cells in healthy people across ages. Across the whole study: Through template switching, about one barcoded beta molecule was captured per two T cells, as measured in model experiments.

Germline lookup yields CDR1 SNHLY and CDR2 FYNNEI. The CDR3 totals 15 residues. Trimming shortened V by 6 bases and J by 11 bases, and 25 bases separated the two germline ends. Study-level results: A greater number of naive CD4+ cells and higher diversity distinguished long-lived donors from aged donors. A strong correlation was found between TCR beta diversity and the percentage of naive T cells.

This clonotype has a handful of counts. Its specificity is unknown. The use of a sample-barcoded 5' primer and a J-beta primer mix characterized a second PCR of roughly 6 to 11 cycles. TCRdb analysed the 5' RACE reads with MiXCR anew, one entry per CDR3 protein. The sample lists around 780,000 distinct CDR3 sequences, roughly 56% occurring once. The sequence derives from a man between 35 and 55 years old in good health. V is TRBV2 and J is TRBJ1-1; D not certain. Sequencing was done on a sample of blood. The CDR3 region has the DNA TGTGCCAGCAGGGACCCGACTGATAGTGACTATGAGGCTTTCTTT. This translates into CASRDPTDSDYEAFF.